The 28 T cell receptor beta chains below come from one sample, sequenced in a study of cytomegalovirus exposure and HLA in healthy donors (dated by TCRdb to the late 2010s). Libraries were made using the immunoSEQ multiplex PCR assay. For the multiplex PCR, a mixture combining 60 forward primers for TCR Vbeta segments and 13 reverse primers for TCR Jbeta segments was used. TCRdb took over this immuneACCESS table, retaining in-frame rearrangements with V and J assigned. Such tables are incomplete; in checked studies, under half of the missing clones stem from an unresolved V gene, and the remainder is unexplained. The sample contains 95,000 to 150,000 clones, roughly 66% of them found a single time. Less than 2% of the sample rests with the top ten. The sample taken for sequencing was PBMCs. The receptors shown here come from a man between 18 and 35 years old in good health and CMV-seronegative.

This chain links TRBV13 with TRBJ2-7, with 7 bases matching TRBD2. The V segment lost 6 bases and the J segment 0 bases; nucleotides outside the gene matches: 11. CDR1 is PRHDT and CDR2 is FYEKMQ in the germline V gene (reference sequence). This CDR3 spans 16 amino acids. The DNA for the CDR3 is TGTGCCAGCAGTTTCCTGAAGGGGAGGGACTCCTACGAGCAGTACTTC. Its translation is CASSFLKGRDSYEQYF. Full variable domain (missing parts from reference TRBV13 and TRBJ2-7): AAGVIQSPRHLIKEKRETATLKCYPIPRHDTVYWYQQGPGQDPQFLISFYEKMQSDKGSIPDRFSAQQFSDYHSELNMSSLELGDSALYFCASSFLKGRDSYEQYFGPGTRLTVT.

As DNA, the CDR3 is TGTGCCAGCAGGGGTGTGGGGAGAGAAAATCAGCCCCAGCATTTT. Residues: CASRGVGRENQPQHF. The chain joins TRBV6-6 to TRBJ1-5; D is ambiguous. V lost 6 bases and J lost 4, with 16 bases in between. There are 15 residues in the CDR3. The germline V gene encodes CDR1 MNHNY and CDR2 SVGAGI (reference sequence).

This rearrangement joins TRBV7-9 to TRBJ1-1; 9 positions agree with TRBD1. V lost 3 bases to trimming and J lost 9 bases; unmatched junction nucleotides: 5. From germline, CDR1 is SEHNR and CDR2 FQNEAQ (reference sequence). CDR3 size: 13 residues. CDR3 loop: CASSFEGQGKAFF. The CDR3 nucleotides read TGTGCCAGCAGCTTTGAGGGACAGGGAAAAGCTTTCTTT.

J is TRBJ2-1 and V is TRBV15; D is perhaps TRBD1 (6 bases). Germline V gives CDR1 LNHNV, CDR2 YYDKDF (reference sequence). Between the trimmed V and J ends, which lost 3 bases and 14 bases, there was a span of 14 bases. The CDR3 contains 12 residues. The DNA for the CDR3 is TGTGCCACCAGCAGGGTGGGGTCAGGGGAGTTCTTC. Translated, it gives CATSRVGSGEFF. Full variable domain (rest looked up from reference TRBV15 and TRBJ2-1): DAMVIQNPRYQVTQFGKPVTLSCSQTLNHNVMYWYQQKSSQAPKLLFHYYDKDFNNEADTPDNFQSRRPNTSFCFLDIRSPGLGDTAMYLCATSRVGSGEFFGPGTRLTVL.

The chain links TRBV27 to TRBJ1-5; D might be TRBD1 (5 bases). Germline values: CDR1 MNHEY, CDR2 SMNVEV (reference sequence). This CDR3 has 15 amino acids. Between the trimmed V and J ends, which lost 4 bases and 7 bases, there was a span of 17 bases. CDR3 amino acids: CASSSRRGFGQPQHF. CDR3 bases: TGTGCCAGCAGTTCTCGGCGGGGGTTTGGACAGCCCCAGCATTTT.

The chain links TRBV5-6 to TRBJ1-2; 11 bases are a match to TRBD1. The CDR3 runs 17 residues. Germline V gives CDR1 SGHDT, CDR2 YYEEEE. V shed 7 bases, J shed 4 bases, and the junction held 15 bases outside the gene matches. The CDR3 region is CASDARGQGVFSYGYTF. The CDR3 coding sequence is TGTGCCAGCGACGCCCGGGGACAGGGGGTATTCAGCTATGGCTACACCTTC.

This clone has more than one count but fewer than ten. This chain joins TRBV6-6 and TRBJ2-2; 8 positions agree with TRBD2. Germline V gene data show CDR1 as MNHNY and CDR2 as SVGAGI (reference sequence). Losses at the gene ends were 5 bases for V and 7 bases for J; bases not matched to a gene: 9. CDR3 size: 15 residues. CDR3 in amino acids: CASSLGGGWNGELFF. Here the CDR3 DNA reads TGTGCCAGCAGTCTCGGGGGGGGTTGGAACGGGGAGCTGTTTTTT.

This clone was counted only a few times. The chain uses TRBV28 and TRBJ1-2, with 7 bases fitting TRBD1. With V trimmed by 4 bases and J by 3 bases, 11 bases remained unmatched. The CDR3 is made up of 16 amino acids. CDR1 and CDR2 (germline): MDHEN, SYDVKM. CDR3 amino acids: CASSSTQGIGDYGYTF. In DNA form, the CDR3 reads TGTGCCAGCAGTTCTACACAGGGGATCGGTGACTATGGCTACACCTTC.

This chain connects TRBV29-1 to TRBJ2-1, with 7 bases aligning to TRBD2. J gave up 10 bases and V 1 base, and 4 bases lay outside the gene matches. Germline loops: CDR1 SQVTM, CDR2 ANQGSEA. The CDR3 spans 12 residues. This chain's CDR3 is CSVEGGGREQFF. CDR3 sequence (DNA): TGCAGCGTTGAAGGGGGGGGTCGGGAGCAGTTCTTC.

The chain recombines TRBV12-5 with TRBJ2-7; 10 positions agree with TRBD1. The CDR3 consists of 17 residues. The germline CDR1 and CDR2 sequences are LGHNT and FRNRAP. V shed 0 bases and J 3 bases; nucleotides not matched to a gene: 8. This CDR3 reads CASGLVPTGQGLYEQYF. The CDR3 bases are TGTGCTAGTGGTTTGGTACCAACGGGACAGGGGCTCTACGAGCAGTACTTC.

This rearrangement joins TRBV4-1 to TRBJ2-5, with D maybe TRBD2 (5 bases). The better agreement between TRBJ2-7 and the DNA end casts doubt on the J call. Germline V gene sequence: CDR1 MGHRA, CDR2 YSYEKL. This CDR3 contains 15 residues. The CDR3 region has the DNA TGCGCCAGCAGCCAAGAGGTTTCCGACTACTACGAGCAGTACTTC. Residues: CASSQEVSDYYEQYF.

The genes are TRBV10-1 and TRBJ2-2; D gene unclear. Germline V gene lookup returns CDR1 WNHNN and CDR2 SYGVQD (reference sequence). The CDR3 extends over 14 amino acids. Deletions cut 0 bases from V and 5 bases from J, with 7 bases between. The CDR3 is CASSESFRTGELFF. The CDR3 bases are TGCGCCAGCAGTGAGTCTTTTCGGACCGGGGAGCTGTTTTTT.

The J gene is TRBJ2-7, the V gene TRBV19, with TRBD1 as a possible D gene (5 bases). The ends were cut back, 5 bases at V and 3 bases at J, with 14 bases in the middle. The CDR3 spans 14 residues. Germline CDR1 is LNHDA and CDR2 is SQIVND (reference sequence). CDR3 in amino acids: CASSLWGRGYEQYF. In nucleotides, the CDR3 is TGTGCCAGTAGTTTGTGGGGTAGGGGCTACGAGCAGTACTTC.

J is TRBJ2-7 and V is TRBV6-6; perhaps TRBD2 as D (5 bases). V lost 6 bases to trimming and J lost 2 bases, with 17 bases between them. Germline V CDR1 and CDR2: MNHNY, SVGAGI (reference sequence). There are 15 residues in the CDR3. CDR3 loop: CASSHGVGGPYEQYF. In DNA, the CDR3 is TGTGCCAGCAGCCACGGGGTGGGTGGCCCCTACGAGCAGTACTTC.

Regarding this clone: At one boundary the junction diverges from the germline segment, which might be a read error. This chain joins TRBV28 and TRBJ1-2, with D tentatively TRBD1 (5 bases). Germline V lookup: CDR1 MDHEN, CDR2 SYDVKM. This CDR3 spans 14 amino acids. The CDR3 is CASSLDGPAWGYPF. The CDR3 nucleotides read TGTGCCAGCAGTTTGGACGGACCTGCCTGGGGCTACCCCTTC.

The chain has TRBV6-1 and TRBJ2-5, with TRBD1 matching over 7 bases. The DNA end favors TRBJ2-7, so the J call may be wrong. Germline-derived CDR1 and CDR2 are MNHNS and SASEGT. CDR3 length: 13 residues. Here the CDR3 DNA reads TGTGCCAGCAGGGAGACAGGGCGGTACGAGCAGTACTTC. Protein product: CASRETGRYEQYF.

The gene calls are TRBV19 and TRBJ1-1; no reliable D call. The CDR3 sequence is 11 residues long. Trimming stripped 5 bases from V and 3 bases from J, with 4 bases between. CDR1 is LNHDA and CDR2 is SQIVND in the germline V gene (reference sequence). The CDR3 region has the DNA TGTGCCAGTAGTCTATACACTGAAGCTTTCTTT. Residues: CASSLYTEAFF.

This clone has just one count. This chain connects TRBV30 to TRBJ1-5; D may be TRBD1 (5 bases). V lost 3 bases and J 5 bases, leaving 11 bases between the germline ends. Per germline, CDR1 GTSNPN and CDR2 SVGIG (reference sequence). This CDR3 spans 13 amino acids. CDR3 bases: TGTGCCTGGAGGGGGGGACCTTATCAGCCCCAGCATTTT. This encodes CAWRGGPYQPQHF.

This clone was seen a handful of times. The genes are TRBV5-1 and TRBJ1-1; D ambiguous. CDR1 SGHRS and CDR2 YFSETQ come from the germline V gene. V lost 1 base to trimming and J lost 1 base, with 14 bases between them. This CDR3 has 16 amino acids. This CDR3 reads CASSLIFRGTNTEAFF. The CDR3 region has the DNA TGCGCCAGCAGCTTGATATTCCGGGGAACGAACACTGAAGCTTTCTTT. The entire variable domain, with the rest obtained from reference TRBV5-1 and TRBJ1-1, is as follows: KAGVTQTPRYLIKTRGQQVTLSCSPISGHRSVSWYQQTPGQGLQFLFEYFSETQRNKGNFPGRFSGRQFSNSRSEMNVSTLELGDSALYLCASSLIFRGTNTEAFFGQGTRLTVV.

The rearrangement joins TRBV27 to TRBJ1-1, with 8 bases fitting TRBD1. The CDR3 runs to 16 residues. V trimming: 2 bases; J trimming: 5 bases; junction bases outside the gene matches: 10. The germline gives CDR1 MNHEY, CDR2 SMNVEV (reference sequence). This CDR3 reads CASSLAGGAFRTEAFF. DNA of the CDR3: TGTGCCAGCAGTTTAGCAGGGGGCGCGTTTAGGACTGAAGCTTTCTTT.

This chain links TRBV28 with TRBJ1-2; tentative D call: TRBD1 (5 bases). Trimming stripped 3 bases from V and 7 bases from J, with 12 bases between. CDR3 length equals 13 residues. CDR1 is MDHEN, CDR2 SYDVKM, per germline. The DNA of the CDR3 is TGTGCCAGCAGTTTGGCAGGGCGGGGTGGCTACACCTTC. It translates to CASSLAGRGGYTF.

This chain links TRBV4-3 with TRBJ2-1, with a weak D call TRBD1 (5 bases). The CDR3 has 11 residues. V lost 2 bases, J lost 13 bases, and 9 bases lay in between. Germline-derived CDR1 and CDR2 are LGHNA and YSLEER. The chain's CDR3 is CASSQSGSQFF. As DNA, the CDR3 is TGCGCCAGCAGCCAATCAGGGTCCCAGTTCTTC.

This sequence joins TRBV7-6 and TRBJ2-1, with D uncertain. This CDR3 spans 15 amino acids. The V and J ends lost 2 bases and 0 bases respectively, with 8 bases between them. Germline CDR1 SGHVS, CDR2 FNYEAQ. The CDR3 spells CASSLILGSYNEQFF. The CDR3 DNA reads TGTGCCAGCAGCTTAATACTCGGCTCCTACAATGAGCAGTTCTTC.

This clone came up once. The chain employs TRBV11-3 and TRBJ2-3, with 11 bases that match TRBD1. The CDR3 spans 15 residues. CDR1 is SGHNT, CDR2 YENEEA, per germline. J gave up 5 bases and V 3 bases, and 4 bases lay outside the gene matches. The CDR3 DNA is TGTGCCAGCAGCTTCGGGACAGGGGGGGGAGATACGCAGTATTTT. The encoded protein is CASSFGTGGGDTQYF.

The rearrangement uses TRBV29-1 and TRBJ2-1; 8 bases fit TRBD1. The CDR3 contains 14 residues. The V gene's germline CDR1 is SQVTM and CDR2 ANQGSEA. V was pared by 5 bases and J by 1 base, with 4 bases of the junction left unmatched. For the CDR3, the DNA is TGCAGCGTTCGGACAGGGATATCCTACAATGAGCAGTTCTTC. Protein sequence: CSVRTGISYNEQFF.

This clone was seen only a few times. The V gene is TRBV6-1, the J gene TRBJ1-1; a possible D gene is TRBD1 (5 bases). CDR1 MNHNS and CDR2 SASEGT come from the germline V gene. There are 13 residues in the CDR3. The ends were cut back, 11 bases at V and 2 bases at J, with 15 bases in the middle. The CDR3 is CAGAGKLNTEAFF. CDR3 nucleotide sequence: TGTGCCGGGGCAGGAAAGTTAAACACTGAAGCTTTCTTT.

The chain joins TRBV28 to TRBJ1-1; unclear D gene. V lost 7 bases, J lost 5 bases, and 17 bases lay in between. CDR1 is MDHEN and CDR2 is SYDVKM in the germline V gene. There are 14 residues in the CDR3. As DNA, the CDR3 is TGTGCCAGCATCGAGCGGCAGCCAAGGACTGAAGCTTTCTTT. It encodes CASIERQPRTEAFF. Together with reference TRBV28 and TRBJ1-1, the CDR3 gives the full variable domain: DVKVTQSSRYLVKRTGEKVFLECVQDMDHENMFWYRQDPGLGLRLIYFSYDVKMKEKGDIPEGYSVSREKKERFSLILESASTNQTSMYLCASIERQPRTEAFFGQGTRLTVV.

The chain combines TRBV15 with TRBJ2-3; 7 bases are shared with TRBD2. Germline V CDR1 and CDR2: LNHNV, YYDKDF (reference sequence). V was clipped by 4 bases and J by 6 bases; unmatched bases: 25. The CDR3 is made up of 20 amino acids. The CDR3 spells CATSNDYAGASGRGKDTQYF. The CDR3 DNA sequence: TGTGCCACCAGCAACGACTATGCCGGGGCCTCAGGGAGGGGAAAGGATACGCAGTATTTT.